A single sample is the source of the 9 T cell receptor beta chains below, sequenced in a study of T cells in tuberculosis. Clones were read by immunoSEQ multiplex PCR, and TCRdb kept only the in-frame ones, dropping some. The sample holds tens of thousands of clones; about 95% are singletons and the top ten take 2.4%. The sequenced material came from PBMCs. The receptors originated from a donor aged 5 to 30 with latent tuberculosis or without tuberculosis infection.

The chain links TRBV18 to TRBJ1-6; 7 bases match TRBD1. The CDR3 contains 14 residues. V shed 3 bases, J shed 10 bases, and the junction held 6 bases outside the gene matches. Germline V CDR1 and CDR2: KGHSH, LQKENI. CDR3 protein: CASSPTGERSPLHF. The CDR3, as DNA: TGTGCCAGCTCACCCACAGGGGAACGGTCACCCCTCCACTTT.

The gene calls are TRBV4-3 and TRBJ1-6; D is ambiguous. V dropped 8 bases and J dropped 5 bases, with 13 bases sitting between them. CDR1 LGHNA and CDR2 YSLEER come from the germline V gene. The CDR3 is 14 residues long. CDR3 sequence (DNA): TGCGCCAGCTCCCGCGGGGTGAATAATTCACCCCTCCACTTT. This translates into CASSRGVNNSPLHF.

A remark on this clone: One end of the junction varies from germline; a read error may be responsible. This chain links TRBV7-7 with TRBJ2-5; no firm D call. CDR1 is SSHAT, CDR2 FNYEAQ, per germline (reference sequence). The CDR3 is 13 amino acids. The CDR3 sequence is CASSLNYGETQYF. CDR3 sequence (DNA): TGTGCTAGCAGCTTAAACTACGGGGAGACCCAGTACTTC. Based on the CDR3 plus reference TRBV7-7 and TRBJ2-5, the full variable domain is GAGVSQSPRYKVTKRGQDVTLRCDPISSHATLYWYQQALGQGPEFLTYFNYEAQPDKSGLPSDRFSAERPEGSISTLTIQRTEQRDSAMYRCASSLNYGETQYFGPGTRLLVL.

The count of this clone is one. The chain links TRBV5-4 to TRBJ1-6; the D gene is possibly TRBD1 (5 bases). V lost 0 bases, J lost 10 bases, and 11 bases lay in between. CDR1 is SGHNT and CDR2 is YYREEE in the germline V gene (reference sequence). The CDR3 is 14 amino acids. CDR3: CASSLDQGGSPLHF. In DNA, the CDR3 is TGTGCCAGCAGCTTGGATCAGGGAGGGTCACCCCTCCACTTT.

The chain combines TRBV9 with TRBJ1-2; D is undetermined. V dropped 3 bases and J dropped 8 bases, with 17 bases sitting between them. This CDR3 is 14 amino acids long. Per germline, CDR1 SGDLS and CDR2 YYNGEE. The CDR3 nucleotides read TGTGCCAGCAGCGGTCAATTAGGTGGCGGGGGCTACACCTTC. This encodes CASSGQLGGGGYTF.

This sequence joins TRBV25-1 and TRBJ2-5; 10 nucleotides align to TRBD2. V was pared by 0 bases and J by 2 bases, with 6 bases of the junction left unmatched. This CDR3 is built from 17 residues. The germline CDR1 and CDR2 sequences are MGHDK and SYGVNS. CDR3 nucleotides: TGTGCCAGCAGTGAATATCAACTAGCGGGGATGCAAGAGACCCAGTACTTC. Translated: CASSEYQLAGMQETQYF. The variable domain in full, with the rest retrieved from reference TRBV25-1 and TRBJ2-5, is EADIYQTPRYLVIGTGKKITLECSQTMGHDKMYWYQQDPGMELHLIHYSYGVNSTEKGDLSSESTVSRIRTEHFPLTLESARPSHTSQYLCASSEYQLAGMQETQYFGPGTRLLVL.

The DNA for the CDR3 is TGTGCCAGCAGTTACGAGGGACTGGCCTACAATGAGCAGTTCTTC. It codes for CASSYEGLAYNEQFF. The chain employs TRBV6-5 and TRBJ2-1; the D gene is possibly TRBD2 (6 bases). The CDR3 covers 15 residues. Per germline, CDR1 MNHEY and CDR2 SVGAGI. Trimming left V 2 bases short and J 2 bases short, with 10 bases between.

The chain recombines TRBV4-2 with TRBJ1-2, with a possible D match to TRBD1 (6 bases). The CDR3 is 16 amino acids. With 1 base removed from V and 3 bases from J, the gap between germline ends came to 15 bases. Germline CDR1 reads LGHNA; CDR2 reads YNFKEQ. The CDR3 DNA reads TGTGCCAGCAGCCAAGTTCCGACAGGTCGCTACTATGGCTACACCTTC. This translates into CASSQVPTGRYYGYTF.

The chain has TRBV5-6 and TRBJ1-2, with TRBD1 identical over 9 bases. V shed 4 bases and J 5 bases; nucleotides not matched to a gene: 9. Germline V lookup: CDR1 SGHDT, CDR2 YYEEEE. CDR3 length: 15 amino acids. CDR3: CASSRRDRAEYGYTF. The CDR3 region has the DNA TGTGCCAGCAGCCGCCGGGACAGGGCGGAATATGGCTACACCTTC.